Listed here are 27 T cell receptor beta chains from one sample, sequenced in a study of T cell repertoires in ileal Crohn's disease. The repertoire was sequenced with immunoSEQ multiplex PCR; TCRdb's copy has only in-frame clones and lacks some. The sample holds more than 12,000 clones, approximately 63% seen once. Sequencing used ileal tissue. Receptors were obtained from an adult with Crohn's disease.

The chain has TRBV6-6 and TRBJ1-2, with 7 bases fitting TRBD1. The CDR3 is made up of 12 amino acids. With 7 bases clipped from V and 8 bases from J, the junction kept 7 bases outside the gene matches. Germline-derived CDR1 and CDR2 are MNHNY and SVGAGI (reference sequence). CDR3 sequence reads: CASTKDRTGYTF. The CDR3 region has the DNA TGTGCCAGCACAAAGGACAGGACGGGCTACACCTTC.

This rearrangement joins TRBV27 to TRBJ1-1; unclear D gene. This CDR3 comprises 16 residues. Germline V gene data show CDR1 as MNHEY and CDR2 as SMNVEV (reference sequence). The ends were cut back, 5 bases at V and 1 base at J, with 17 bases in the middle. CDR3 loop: CASSPLKKIQNTEAFF. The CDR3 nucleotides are TGTGCCAGCAGTCCCTTGAAGAAGATCCAGAACACTGAAGCTTTCTTT.

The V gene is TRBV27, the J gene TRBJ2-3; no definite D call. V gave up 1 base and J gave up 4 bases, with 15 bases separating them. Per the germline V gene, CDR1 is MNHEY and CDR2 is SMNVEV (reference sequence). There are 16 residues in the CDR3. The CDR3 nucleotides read TGTGCCAGCAGTTTATTCGAGCCTGGGTTAGCAGATACGCAGTATTTT. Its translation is CASSLFEPGLADTQYF.

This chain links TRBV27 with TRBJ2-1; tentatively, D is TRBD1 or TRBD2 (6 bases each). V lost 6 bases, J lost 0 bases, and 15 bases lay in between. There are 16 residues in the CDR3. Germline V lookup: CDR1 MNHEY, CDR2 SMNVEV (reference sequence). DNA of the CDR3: TGTGCCAGCAGGGGGGGCGGGTTAAGCTCCTACAATGAGCAGTTCTTC. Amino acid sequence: CASRGGGLSSYNEQFF.

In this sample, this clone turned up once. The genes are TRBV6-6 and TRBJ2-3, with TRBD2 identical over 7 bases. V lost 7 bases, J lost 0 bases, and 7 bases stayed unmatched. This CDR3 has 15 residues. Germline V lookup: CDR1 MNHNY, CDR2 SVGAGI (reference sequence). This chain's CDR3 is CASTRAGDSTDTQYF. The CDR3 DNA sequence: TGTGCCAGCACCAGGGCGGGGGATAGCACAGATACGCAGTATTTT.

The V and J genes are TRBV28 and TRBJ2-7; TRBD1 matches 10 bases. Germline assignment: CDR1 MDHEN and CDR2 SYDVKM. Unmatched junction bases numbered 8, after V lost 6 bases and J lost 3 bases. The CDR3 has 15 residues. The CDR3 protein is CASSDPGQGFYEQYF. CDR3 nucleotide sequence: TGTGCCAGCAGCGATCCGGGACAGGGGTTCTACGAGCAGTACTTC.

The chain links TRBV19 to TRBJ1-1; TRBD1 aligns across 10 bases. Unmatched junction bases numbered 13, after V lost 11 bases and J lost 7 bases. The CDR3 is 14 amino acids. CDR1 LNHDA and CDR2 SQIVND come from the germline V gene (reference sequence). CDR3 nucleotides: TGTGCCTACCCACGACGGGACAGGGGATGTGAAGCTTTCTTT. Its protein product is CAYPRRDRGCEAFF. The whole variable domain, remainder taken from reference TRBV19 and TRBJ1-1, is DGGITQSPKYLFRKEGQNVTLSCEQNLNHDAMYWYRQDPGQGLRLIYYSQIVNDFQKGDIAEGYSVSREKKESFPLTVTSAQKNPTAFYLCAYPRRDRGCEAFFGQGTRLTVV.

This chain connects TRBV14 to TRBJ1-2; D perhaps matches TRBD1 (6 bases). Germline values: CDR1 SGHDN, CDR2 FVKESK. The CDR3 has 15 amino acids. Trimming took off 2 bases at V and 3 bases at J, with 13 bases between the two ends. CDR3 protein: CASSQLGQTHYGYTF. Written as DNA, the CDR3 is TGTGCCAGCAGCCAACTAGGACAGACCCACTATGGCTACACCTTC.

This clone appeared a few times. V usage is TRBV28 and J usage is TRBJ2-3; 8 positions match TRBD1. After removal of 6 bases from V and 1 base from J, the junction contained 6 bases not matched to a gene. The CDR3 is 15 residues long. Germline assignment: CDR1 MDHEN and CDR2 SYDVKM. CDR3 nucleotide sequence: TGTGCCAGCAGCCCCCCGGGACAGGGCACAGATACGCAGTATTTT. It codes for CASSPPGQGTDTQYF. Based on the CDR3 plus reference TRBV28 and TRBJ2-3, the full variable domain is DVKVTQSSRYLVKRTGEKVFLECVQDMDHENMFWYRQDPGLGLRLIYFSYDVKMKEKGDIPEGYSVSREKKERFSLILESASTNQTSMYLCASSPPGQGTDTQYFGPGTRLTVL.

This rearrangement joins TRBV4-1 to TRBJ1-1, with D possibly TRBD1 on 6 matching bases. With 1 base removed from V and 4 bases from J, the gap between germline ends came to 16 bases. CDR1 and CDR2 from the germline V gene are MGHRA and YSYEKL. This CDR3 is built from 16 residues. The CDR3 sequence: CASSQVRGGSPTEAFF. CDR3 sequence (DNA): TGCGCCAGCAGCCAAGTGAGGGGGGGGAGCCCCACTGAAGCTTTCTTT.

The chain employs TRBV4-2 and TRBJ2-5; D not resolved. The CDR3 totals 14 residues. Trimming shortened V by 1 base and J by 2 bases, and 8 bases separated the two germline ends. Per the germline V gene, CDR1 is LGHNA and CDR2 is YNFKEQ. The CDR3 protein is CASSQGGNQETQYF. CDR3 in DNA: TGTGCCAGCAGCCAAGGGGGTAATCAAGAGACCCAGTACTTC.

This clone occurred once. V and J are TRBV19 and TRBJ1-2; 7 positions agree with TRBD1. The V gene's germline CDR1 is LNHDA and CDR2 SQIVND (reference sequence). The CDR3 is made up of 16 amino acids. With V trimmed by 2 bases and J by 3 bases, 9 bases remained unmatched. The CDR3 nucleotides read TGTGCCAGTAGTATAAGAAAAAAAGGGGGCGACTATGGCTACACCTTC. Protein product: CASSIRKKGGDYGYTF.

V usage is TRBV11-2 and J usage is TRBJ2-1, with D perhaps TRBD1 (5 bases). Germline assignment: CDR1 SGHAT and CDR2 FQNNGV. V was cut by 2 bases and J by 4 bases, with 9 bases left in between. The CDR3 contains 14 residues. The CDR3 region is CASSLRQNYNEQFF. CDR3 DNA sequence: TGTGCCAGCAGCTTACGACAGAATTACAATGAGCAGTTCTTC.

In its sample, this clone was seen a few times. CDR3 sequence reads: CASSFSIGIDEKLFF. CDR3 nucleotide sequence: TGTGCCAGCAGCTTCAGTATCGGGATAGATGAAAAACTGTTTTTT. This sequence joins TRBV5-4 and TRBJ1-4; no clear D. This CDR3 spans 15 amino acids. Germline lookup yields CDR1 SGHNT and CDR2 YYREEE (reference sequence). V lost 2 bases to trimming and J lost 6 bases, with 14 bases between them.

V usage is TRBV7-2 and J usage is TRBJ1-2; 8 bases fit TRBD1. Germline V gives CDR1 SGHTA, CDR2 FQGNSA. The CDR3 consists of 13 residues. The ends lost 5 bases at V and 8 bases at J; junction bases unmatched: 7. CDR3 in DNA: TGTGCCAGCAGCCCCAGGACAGGGTTGGGCTACACCTTC. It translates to CASSPRTGLGYTF. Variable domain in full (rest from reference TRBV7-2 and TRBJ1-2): GAGVSQSPSNKVTEKGKDVELRCDPISGHTALYWYRQSLGQGLEFLIYFQGNSAPDKSGLPSDRFSAERTGGSVSTLTIQRTQQEDSAVYLCASSPRTGLGYTFGSGTRLTVV.

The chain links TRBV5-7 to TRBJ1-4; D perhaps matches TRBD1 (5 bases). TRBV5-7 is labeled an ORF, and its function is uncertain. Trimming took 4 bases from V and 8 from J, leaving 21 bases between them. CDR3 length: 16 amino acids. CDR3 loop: CASSPRTRGEREKLFF. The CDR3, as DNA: TGTGCCAGCAGCCCCCGGACCCGAGGGGAGAGAGAAAAACTGTTTTTT.

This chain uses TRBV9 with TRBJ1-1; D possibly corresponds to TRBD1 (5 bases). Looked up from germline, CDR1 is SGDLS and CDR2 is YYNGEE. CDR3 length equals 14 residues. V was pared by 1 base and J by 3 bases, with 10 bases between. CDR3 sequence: CASSVYPRDTEAFF. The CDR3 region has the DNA TGTGCCAGCAGCGTATACCCCAGGGACACTGAAGCTTTCTTT. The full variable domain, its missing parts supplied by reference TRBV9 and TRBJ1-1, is DSGVTQTPKHLITATGQRVTLRCSPRSGDLSVYWYQQSLDQGLQFLIQYYNGEERAKGNILERFSAQQFPDLHSELNLSSLELGDSALYFCASSVYPRDTEAFFGQGTRLTVV.

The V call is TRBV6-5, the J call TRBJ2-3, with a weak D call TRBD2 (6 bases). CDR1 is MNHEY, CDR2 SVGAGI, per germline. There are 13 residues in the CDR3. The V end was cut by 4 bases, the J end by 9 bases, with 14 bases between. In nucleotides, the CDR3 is TGTGCCAGCAGTTTAACGGGGGAGCGGACGCAGTATTTT. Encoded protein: CASSLTGERTQYF.

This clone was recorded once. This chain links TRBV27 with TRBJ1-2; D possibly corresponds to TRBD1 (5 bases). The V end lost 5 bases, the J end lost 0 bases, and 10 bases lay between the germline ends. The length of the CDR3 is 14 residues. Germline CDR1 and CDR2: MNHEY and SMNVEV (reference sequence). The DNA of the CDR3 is TGTGCCAGCAGTAGGACAAGAGCTAACTATGGCTACACCTTC. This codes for CASSRTRANYGYTF.

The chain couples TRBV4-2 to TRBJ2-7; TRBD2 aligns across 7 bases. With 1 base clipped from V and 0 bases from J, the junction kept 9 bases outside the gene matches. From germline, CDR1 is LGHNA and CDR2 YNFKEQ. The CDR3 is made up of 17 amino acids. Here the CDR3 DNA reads TGTGCCAGCAGCCAAGTTCTCGATGGCGGGGGCTCCTACGAGCAGTACTTC. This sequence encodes CASSQVLDGGGSYEQYF.

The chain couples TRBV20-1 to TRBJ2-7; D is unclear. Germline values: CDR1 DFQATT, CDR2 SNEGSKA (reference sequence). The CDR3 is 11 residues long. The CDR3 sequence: CRAKSSYEQYF. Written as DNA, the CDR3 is TGCAGGGCCAAGAGCTCCTACGAGCAGTACTTC.

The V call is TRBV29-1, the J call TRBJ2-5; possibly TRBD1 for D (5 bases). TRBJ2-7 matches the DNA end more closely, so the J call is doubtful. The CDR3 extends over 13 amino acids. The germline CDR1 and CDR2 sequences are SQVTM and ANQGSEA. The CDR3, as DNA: TGCAGCGTGGCCCACAGGACGGACGGCGAGCAGTACTTC. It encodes CSVAHRTDGEQYF.

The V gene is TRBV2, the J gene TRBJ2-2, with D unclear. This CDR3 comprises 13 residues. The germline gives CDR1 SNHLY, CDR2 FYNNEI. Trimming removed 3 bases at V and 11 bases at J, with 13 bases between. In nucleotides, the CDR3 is TGTGCCAGCAGTGATTTCGGCAGGCCTGAGCTGTTTTTT. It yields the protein CASSDFGRPELFF.

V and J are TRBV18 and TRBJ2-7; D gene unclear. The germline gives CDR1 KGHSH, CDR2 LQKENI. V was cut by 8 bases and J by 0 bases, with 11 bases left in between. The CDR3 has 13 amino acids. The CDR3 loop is CASHTTLSYEQYF. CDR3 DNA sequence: TGTGCCAGCCACACCACCCTCTCCTACGAGCAGTACTTC.

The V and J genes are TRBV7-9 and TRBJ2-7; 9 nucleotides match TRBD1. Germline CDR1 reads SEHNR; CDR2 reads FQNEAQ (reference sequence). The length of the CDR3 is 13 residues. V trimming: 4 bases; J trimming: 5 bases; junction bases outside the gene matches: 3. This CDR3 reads CASSSGTGNEQYF. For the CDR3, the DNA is TGTGCCAGCAGCTCCGGGACAGGGAACGAGCAGTACTTC.

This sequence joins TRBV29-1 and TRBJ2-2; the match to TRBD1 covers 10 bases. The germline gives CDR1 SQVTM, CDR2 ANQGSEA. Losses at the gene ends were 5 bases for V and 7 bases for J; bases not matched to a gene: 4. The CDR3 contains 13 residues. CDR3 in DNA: TGCAGCGTTTGCCGGGACAGGGGCGGGGAGCTGTTTTTT. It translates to CSVCRDRGGELFF.

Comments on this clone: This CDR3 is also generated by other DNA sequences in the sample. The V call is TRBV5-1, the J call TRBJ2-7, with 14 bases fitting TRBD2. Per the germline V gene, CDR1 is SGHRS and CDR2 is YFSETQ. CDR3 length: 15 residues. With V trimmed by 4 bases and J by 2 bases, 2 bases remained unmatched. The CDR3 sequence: CASSLGLAGAYEQYF. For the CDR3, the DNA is TGCGCCAGCAGCCTGGGACTAGCGGGGGCCTACGAGCAGTACTTC.